Ten or more counts support the clone carrying this T cell receptor (beta chain). What it binds is not known. Using RNA transcripts, the TCR beta CDR3 regions were amplified. HTBI primers were employed in first-round RT-PCR, then a second-round multiplex PCR followed. TCRdb fed the multiplex PCR reads into MiXCR, producing one record per CDR3 protein. The sample contains 400,000 or so distinct CDR3 sequences, about a sixth of which appear only once. This CDR3 spans 14 amino acids. From germline, CDR1 is LNHDA and CDR2 SQIVND (reference sequence). Trimming removed 5 bases from V and 5 bases from J; junction bases left unmatched: 8. This sample is drawn from a study of Graves' ophthalmopathy and Graves' hyperthyroidism. Where ophthalmopathy was absent within 18 months of follow-up, hyperthyroidism was stable. Findings and limits, study-wide: From stable hyperthyroidism, ophthalmopathy was separated by a 13-signature model with 85% to 90% sensitivity and around 80% specificity. Blood also contained most of the expanded thyroid clonotypes above 0.001 frequency.

This sequence was found in an adult woman with stable Graves' hyperthyroidism. The sequenced material came from peripheral blood. The V call is TRBV19, the J call TRBJ2-7; TRBD1 matches at 8 bases. CDR3 DNA sequence: TGTGCCAGTAGTTTCCGACAGGGGTATGACGAGCAGTACTTC. Translation gives CASSFRQGYDEQYF.